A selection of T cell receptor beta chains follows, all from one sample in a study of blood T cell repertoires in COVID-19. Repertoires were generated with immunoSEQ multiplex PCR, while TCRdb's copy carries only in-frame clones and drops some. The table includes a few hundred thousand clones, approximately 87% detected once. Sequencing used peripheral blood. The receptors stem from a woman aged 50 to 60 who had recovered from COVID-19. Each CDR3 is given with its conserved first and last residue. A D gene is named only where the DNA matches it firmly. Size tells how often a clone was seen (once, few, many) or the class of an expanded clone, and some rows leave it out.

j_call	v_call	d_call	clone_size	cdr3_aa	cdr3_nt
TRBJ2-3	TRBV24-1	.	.	CATSDLGRHTDTQYF	TGTGCCACCAGTGATTTGGGCAGGCACACAGATACGCAGTATTTT
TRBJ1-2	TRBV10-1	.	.	CASSESGAYGYTF	TGCGCCAGCAGTGAGTCTGGGGCCTATGGCTACACCTTC
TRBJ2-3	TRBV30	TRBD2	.	CAWSPGTSGTDTQYF	TGTGCCTGGAGTCCCGGGACTAGCGGCACAGATACGCAGTATTTT
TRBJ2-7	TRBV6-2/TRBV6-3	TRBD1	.	CASSSPGGPVNEQYF	TGTGCCAGCAGCTCCCCAGGGGGACCCGTTAACGAGCAGTACTTC
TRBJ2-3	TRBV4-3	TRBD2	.	CASSQASGRAPRGTDTQYF	TGCGCCAGCAGCCAAGCGAGCGGGAGGGCCCCGAGAGGCACAGATACGCAGTATTTT
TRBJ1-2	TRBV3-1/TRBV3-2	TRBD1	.	CASSQKQGKGYTF	TGTGCCAGCAGTCAAAAACAGGGGAAGGGCTACACCTTC
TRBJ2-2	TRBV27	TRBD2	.	CASTFIAGGPTGELFF	TGTGCCAGCACTTTTATAGCGGGGGGTCCCACCGGGGAGCTGTTTTTT
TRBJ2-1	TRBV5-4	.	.	CASSDEEGRSGEQFF	TGTGCCAGCAGCGACGAGGAGGGTCGCTCGGGTGAGCAGTTCTTC
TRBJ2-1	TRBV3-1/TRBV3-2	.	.	CASSQSHKNNEQFF	TGTGCCAGCAGCCAATCCCACAAGAACAATGAGCAGTTCTTC
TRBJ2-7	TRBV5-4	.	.	CASSLPGDLMGEQYF	TGTGCCAGCAGCTTGCCAGGGGACCTAATGGGCGAGCAGTACTTC
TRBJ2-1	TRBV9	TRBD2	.	CASSGRGSSYNEQFF	TGTGCCAGCAGCGGGCGGGGGAGCTCCTACAATGAGCAGTTCTTC
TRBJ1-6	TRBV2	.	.	CASSGDSPLHF	TGTGCCAGCAGCGGGGATTCACCCCTCCACTTT
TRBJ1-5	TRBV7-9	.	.	CASSLGYSNQPQHF	TGTGCCAGCAGCTTAGGTTATAGCAATCAGCCCCAGCATTTT
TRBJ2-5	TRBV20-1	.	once	CSAHSQETQYF	TGCAGTGCGCACAGCCAAGAGACCCAGTACTTC
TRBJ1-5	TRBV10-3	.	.	CAIRAEGGNQPQHF	TGTGCCATCAGGGCGGAGGGAGGCAATCAGCCCCAGCATTTT
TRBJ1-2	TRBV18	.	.	CASSPSGRTRGAFGYTF	TGTGCCAGCTCACCCTCCGGAAGAACGCGGGGGGCCTTTGGCTACACCTTC
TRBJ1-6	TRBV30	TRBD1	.	CAWSPQGANSPLHF	TGTGCCTGGAGTCCACAGGGGGCTAATTCACCCCTCCACTTT
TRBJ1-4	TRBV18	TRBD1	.	CASSPGTGGAAREKLFF	TGTGCCAGCTCACCCGGGACAGGGGGAGCCGCCCGCGAAAAACTGTTTTTT
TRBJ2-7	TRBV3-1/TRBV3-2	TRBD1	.	CASSPRFPKTGPGNYEQYF	TGTGCCAGCAGCCCAAGGTTTCCAAAGACAGGGCCCGGGAACTACGAGCAGTACTTC
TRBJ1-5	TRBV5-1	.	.	CASSPGGSHSNQPQHF	TGCGCCAGCAGCCCGGGGGGCAGCCATAGCAATCAGCCCCAGCATTTT
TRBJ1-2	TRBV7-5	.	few	CARSLAGARDGYTF	TGTGCCAGAAGCCTAGCAGGGGCTCGGGATGGCTACACCTTC
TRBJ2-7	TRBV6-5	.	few	CASSYGVSGRRQYF	TGTGCCAGCAGTTACGGGGTCAGTGGGAGGCGGCAGTACTTC
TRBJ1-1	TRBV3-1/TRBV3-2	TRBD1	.	CASSRMDRGLEAFF	TGTGCCAGCAGCCGGATGGACAGGGGCCTTGAAGCTTTCTTT
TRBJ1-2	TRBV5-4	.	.	CASSFIMEGGYTF	TGTGCCAGCAGCTTTATCATGGAGGGCGGCTACACCTTC
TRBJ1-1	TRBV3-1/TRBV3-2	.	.	CASSHNPGGTEAFF	TGTGCCAGCAGCCATAATCCGGGAGGGACTGAAGCTTTCTTT
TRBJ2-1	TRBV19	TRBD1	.	CASSIGQGVHNEQFF	TGTGCCAGTAGTATCGGACAGGGGGTCCACAATGAGCAGTTCTTC
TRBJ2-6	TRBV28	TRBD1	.	CASMTGGALSGANVLTF	TGTGCCAGCATGACAGGGGGCGCTCTTTCTGGGGCCAACGTCCTGACTTTC
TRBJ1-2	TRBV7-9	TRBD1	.	CASSLSTGSYGYTF	TGTGCCAGCAGCTTATCGACAGGGTCCTATGGCTACACCTTC
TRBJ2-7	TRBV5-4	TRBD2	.	CASAAGTSDTYEQYF	TGTGCCAGCGCGGCCGGGACTAGCGATACCTACGAGCAGTACTTC
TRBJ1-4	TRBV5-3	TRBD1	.	CARSHQDRGYEKLFF	TGTGCCAGAAGCCACCAGGACAGGGGGTACGAAAAACTGTTTTTT
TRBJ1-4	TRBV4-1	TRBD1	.	CASSQGQGGNEKLFF	TGCGCCAGCAGCCAAGGACAGGGGGGAAATGAAAAACTGTTTTTT
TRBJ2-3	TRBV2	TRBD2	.	CASIPGTSGADTQYF	TGTGCCAGCATCCCAGGGACTAGCGGGGCAGATACGCAGTATTTT
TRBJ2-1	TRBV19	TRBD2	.	CASSDGSGGYNEQFF	TGTGCCAGTAGTGATGGGAGCGGGGGCTACAATGAGCAGTTCTTC
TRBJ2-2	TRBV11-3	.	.	CASSLGVRGAGELFF	TGTGCCAGCAGCTTAGGAGTCAGGGGAGCCGGGGAGCTGTTTTTT
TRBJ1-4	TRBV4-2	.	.	CASSQDPSGRRGEKLFF	TGTGCCAGCAGCCAAGATCCCTCCGGGCGGAGGGGTGAAAAACTGTTTTTT
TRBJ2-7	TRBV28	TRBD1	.	CASSSGQGPFEQYF	TGTGCCAGCAGTTCCGGACAGGGGCCTTTCGAGCAGTACTTC
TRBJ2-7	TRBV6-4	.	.	CASRLGRGYF	TGTGCCAGCAGGCTTGGGCGGGGATACTTC
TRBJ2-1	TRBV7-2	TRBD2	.	CASSQHKRGGLGDEQFF	TGTGCCAGCAGCCAACACAAGCGGGGGGGCCTAGGCGATGAGCAGTTCTTC
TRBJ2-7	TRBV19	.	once	CASSTSRDNSEQYF	TGTGCCAGTAGTACTAGCCGGGACAATAGCGAGCAGTACTTC
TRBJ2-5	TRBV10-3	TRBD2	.	CATSGREGQETQYF	TGTGCCACCAGCGGCAGGGAGGGCCAAGAGACCCAGTACTTC
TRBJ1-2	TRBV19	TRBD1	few	CASSTKLQGAYGYTF	TGTGCCAGTAGTACCAAGTTACAGGGGGCGTATGGCTACACCTTC
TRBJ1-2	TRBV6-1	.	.	CASSELPATTPTDYGYTF	TGTGCCAGCAGTGAACTTCCCGCTACTACTCCAACGGACTATGGCTACACCTTC
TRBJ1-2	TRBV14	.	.	CASSPVYGAYGYTF	TGTGCCAGCAGCCCCGTTTATGGGGCGTATGGCTACACCTTC
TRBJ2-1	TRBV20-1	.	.	CSASRGYNEQFF	TGCAGTGCAAGTCGCGGGTACAATGAGCAGTTCTTC
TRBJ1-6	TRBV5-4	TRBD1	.	CASSLDRGNSPLHF	TGTGCCAGCAGCTTGGACAGGGGAAATTCACCCCTCCACTTT
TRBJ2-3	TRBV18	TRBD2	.	CASSPSRPGLAGGGDTQYF	TGTGCCAGCTCACCATCTCGCCCGGGACTAGCGGGAGGTGGAGATACGCAGTATTTT